This T cell receptor (beta chain) comes out of a study of beta chain features in type 1 diabetes (dated by TCRdb to the late 2010s). Concerning the study at large: Mean age, gender distribution, total cell number and subset yield were not different between patients and healthy donors. A total of about 100,000,000 sorted cells were examined across all samples, and RNA yield correlated strongly with the number of cells per subset. In the study, TCRB repertoires of sorted circulating CD4+ T cell subsets from recently diagnosed type 1 diabetes patients were compared with those of matched healthy donors. Regulatory and stem cell-like memory subsets were isolated from only 8 patients and roughly 8 healthy donors, whereas naive and central memory subsets came from all 30 or so donors.

General conclusions and limits of the study: Naive, central memory and regulatory TCRB repertoires appeared to be more similar among patients than among healthy donors. Because small numbers of individuals were included in the HLA sub-analyses, any influence of HLA type on TCRB rearrangement was left unresolved. Sequencing cDNA rather than genomic DNA could over-represent highly expressing activated cells, although activation and CD3 levels did not differ between groups. In all four CD4+ subsets, TCRB CDR3 length was moderately but significantly shorter in type 1 diabetes patients. PCR might favor shorter templates, but patient and control samples were amplified and corrected together, so any skew would affect both groups equally. At VDJ recombination sites, type 1 diabetes patients had fewer insertions and more deleted nucleotides, which implies abnormalities in thymic rearrangement.

From each donor, a single peripheral blood sample of around 0.12 L on average was drawn into heparinised tubes. Using a panel that included CD45RO, CCR7, CD25, CD127, CD95 and CD27, naive, central memory, regulatory and stem cell-like memory CD4+ T cells were sorted on a BD FACSAria II. Every sorted population had a purity above 95%. PBMCs were isolated immediately by Lymphoprep density gradient centrifugation and stained directly without culture. So that batch effects would be minimized, each experiment stained and sorted samples in pairs, pairing one healthy donor with one patient. The entire isolated RNA was reverse transcribed using the High Capacity cDNA Reverse Transcription Kit, and thus expressed TCRB transcripts were sequenced. Naive, central memory and regulatory T cell samples underwent deep immunoSEQ sequencing, averaging around 3.6 million total reads per sample. Sorted cells were lysed in RLT buffer, and RNA was extracted using DNase-treated RNeasy Micro or Mini kits according to cell number. Each cell subset was processed on its own to prevent cross-contamination, while patient and healthy donor samples were processed together. TCRB sequences were amplified from cDNA with the immunoSEQ multiplex PCR, producing 87-bp fragments spanning the CDR3 region. Sequencing of the amplicons was performed on the Illumina HiSeq platform. The authors' analysis ran thus. Synthetic template baselines were used to correct PCR bias computationally, reads within Hamming distance 2 were collapsed, and singletons that could not be merged were discarded. By aligning reads against IMGT, V, D and J genes, CDR3 length, and insertions or deletions at six rearrangement sites were assigned. Within each subset, clonotype counts were normalized to the number of sorted cells before true diversity and Gini coefficients were calculated with the tcR R package. The overlap coefficient, calculated on TCRB nucleotide sequences, was used to quantify repertoire sharing. As a proxy for the pre-selection repertoire, out-of-frame TCRB sequences from naive cells were analyzed. The clones in this table, taken by TCRdb from immuneACCESS, are in-frame only. Not every clone is retained; where verified, under half of the shortfall comes from an unresolved V gene, and the cause of the rest is unknown. D and trimming were read from the DNA, whereas the V and J calls and clone size are those reported in that table. The sample profile shows 350,000 to 400,000 clones; roughly 12% of them were found once. The biggest ten clones account for 0.0085% to 0.012% of the sample.

This clone was counted between two and nine times. This receptor's antigen is unknown. Nothing much larger sits one base from this clone, and base qualities are not available. CDR1 and CDR2, per the germline V gene, are MDHEN and SYDVKM. The CDR3 numbers 15 residues from cysteine through phenylalanine. Just the 45-base CDR3 DNA is kept, in frame starting at base 1. Clipping removes 3 bases from V and 5 bases from J, with 6 as the unmatched junction base count. The sequence joins TRBV28 to TRBJ2-1; the central 8 bases match TRBD2. Source material: naive CD4+ T cells from blood. What this sample's cell subset or site label stands for: true naive CD4+ T cells. This receptor was identified in a woman between 18 and 30 years old with type 1 diabetes. The nucleotide sequence is given as TGTGCCAGCAGTTTCACGAGTAGCGGGGACAATGAGCAGTTCTTC. This encodes CASSFTSSGDNEQFF.